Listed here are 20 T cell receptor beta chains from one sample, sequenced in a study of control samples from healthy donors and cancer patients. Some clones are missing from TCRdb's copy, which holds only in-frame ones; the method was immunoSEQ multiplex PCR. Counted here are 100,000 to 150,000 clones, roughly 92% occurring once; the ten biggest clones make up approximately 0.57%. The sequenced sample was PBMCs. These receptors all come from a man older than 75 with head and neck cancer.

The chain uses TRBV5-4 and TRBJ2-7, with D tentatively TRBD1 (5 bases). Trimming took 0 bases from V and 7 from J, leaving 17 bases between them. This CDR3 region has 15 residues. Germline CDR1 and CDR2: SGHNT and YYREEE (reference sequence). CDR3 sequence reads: CASSLAGGRVGEQYF. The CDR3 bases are TGTGCCAGCAGCTTGGCGGGTGGCAGGGTTGGGGAGCAGTACTTC.

This chain's CDR3 is CASSSSSAADTQYF. The CDR3 DNA reads as TGTGCCAGCAGTTCCTCCTCCGCGGCAGATACGCAGTATTTT. V usage is TRBV6-6 and J usage is TRBJ2-3; no firm D call. The CDR3 runs to 14 residues. V dropped 4 bases and J dropped 4 bases, with 12 bases sitting between them. The germline V gene has CDR1 MNHNY and CDR2 SVGAGI (reference sequence).

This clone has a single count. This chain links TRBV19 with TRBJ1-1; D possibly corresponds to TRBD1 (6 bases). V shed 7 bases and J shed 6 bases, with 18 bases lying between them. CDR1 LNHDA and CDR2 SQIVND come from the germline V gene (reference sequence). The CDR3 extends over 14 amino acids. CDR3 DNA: TGTGCCAGTAAACAGGGAACCCGGGGAGCTGAAGCTTTCTTT. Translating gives CASKQGTRGAEAFF.

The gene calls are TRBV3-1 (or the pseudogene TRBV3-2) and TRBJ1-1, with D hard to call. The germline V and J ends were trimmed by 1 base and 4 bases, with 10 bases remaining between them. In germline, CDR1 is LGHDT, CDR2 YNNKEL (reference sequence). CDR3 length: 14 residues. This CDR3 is CASSQVGKSTEAFF. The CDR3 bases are TGTGCCAGCAGCCAAGTGGGGAAGAGCACTGAAGCTTTCTTT.

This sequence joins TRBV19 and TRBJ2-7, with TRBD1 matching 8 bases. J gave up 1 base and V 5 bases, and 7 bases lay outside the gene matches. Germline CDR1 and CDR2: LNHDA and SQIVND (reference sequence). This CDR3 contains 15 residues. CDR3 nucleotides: TGTGCCAGTAGTGCGGGACAGGAGACTTCCTACGAGCAGTACTTC. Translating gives CASSAGQETSYEQYF.

The CDR3 sequence: CASSLVGGEETQYF. DNA for the CDR3: TGCGCCAGCAGCTTGGTAGGAGGGGAAGAGACCCAGTACTTC. The rearrangement uses TRBV5-1 and TRBJ2-5; weak D call: TRBD2 (6 bases). The CDR3 loop spans 14 amino acids. Germline CDR1 SGHRS, CDR2 YFSETQ. With 0 bases removed from V and 3 bases from J, the gap between germline ends came to 9 bases.

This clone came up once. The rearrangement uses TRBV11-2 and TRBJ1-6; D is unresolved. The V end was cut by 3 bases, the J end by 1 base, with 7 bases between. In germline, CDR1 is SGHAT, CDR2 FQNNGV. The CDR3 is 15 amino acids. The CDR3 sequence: CASSFGDSYNSPLHF. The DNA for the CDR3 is TGTGCCAGCAGCTTCGGGGATTCCTATAATTCACCCCTCCACTTT.

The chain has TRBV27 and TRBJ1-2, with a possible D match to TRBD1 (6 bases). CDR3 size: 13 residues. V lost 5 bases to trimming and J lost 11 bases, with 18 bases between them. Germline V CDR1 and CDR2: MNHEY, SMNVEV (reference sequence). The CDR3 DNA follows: TGTGCCAGCAGTACAACCGGGGGACAAATTTACACCTTC. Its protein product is CASSTTGGQIYTF.

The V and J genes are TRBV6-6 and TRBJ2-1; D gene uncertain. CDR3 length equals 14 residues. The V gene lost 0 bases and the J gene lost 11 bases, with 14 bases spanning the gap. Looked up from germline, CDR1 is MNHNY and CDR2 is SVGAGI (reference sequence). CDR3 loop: CASSYSPIVGQQFF. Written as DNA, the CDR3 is TGTGCCAGCAGTTACTCGCCCATTGTGGGTCAGCAGTTCTTC.

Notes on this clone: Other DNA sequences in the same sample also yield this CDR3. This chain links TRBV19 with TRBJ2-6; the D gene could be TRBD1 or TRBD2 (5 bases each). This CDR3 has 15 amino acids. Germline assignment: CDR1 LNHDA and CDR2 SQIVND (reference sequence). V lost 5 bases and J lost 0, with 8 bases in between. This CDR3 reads CASSPGHSGANVLTF. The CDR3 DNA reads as TGTGCCAGTAGTCCGGGGCACTCTGGGGCCAACGTCCTGACTTTC.

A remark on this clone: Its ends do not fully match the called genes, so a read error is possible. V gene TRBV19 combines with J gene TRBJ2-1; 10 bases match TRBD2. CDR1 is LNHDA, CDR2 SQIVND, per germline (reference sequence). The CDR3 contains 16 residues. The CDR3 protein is CASSISSSGSYNEQFF. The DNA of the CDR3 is TGTGCCAGTAGTATATCGTCTAGCGGGAGTTACAATGAACAGTTCTTC.

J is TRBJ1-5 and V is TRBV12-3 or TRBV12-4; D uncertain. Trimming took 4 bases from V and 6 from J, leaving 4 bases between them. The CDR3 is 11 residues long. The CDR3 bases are TGTGCCAGCAGTTATGGTCAGCCCCAGCATTTT. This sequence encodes CASSYGQPQHF.

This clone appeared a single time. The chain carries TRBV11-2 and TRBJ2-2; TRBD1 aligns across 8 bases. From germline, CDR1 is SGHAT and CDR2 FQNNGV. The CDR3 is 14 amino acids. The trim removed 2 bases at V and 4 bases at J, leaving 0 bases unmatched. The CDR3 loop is CASSLQGATGELFF. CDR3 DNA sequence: TGTGCCAGCAGCTTACAGGGGGCCACCGGGGAGCTGTTTTTT.

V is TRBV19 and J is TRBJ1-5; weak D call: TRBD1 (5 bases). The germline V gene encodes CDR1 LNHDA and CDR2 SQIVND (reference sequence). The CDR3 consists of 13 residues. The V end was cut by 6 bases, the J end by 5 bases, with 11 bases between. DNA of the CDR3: TGTGCCAGTAGGGGGCAGGCCGATCAGCCCCAGCATTTT. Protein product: CASRGQADQPQHF. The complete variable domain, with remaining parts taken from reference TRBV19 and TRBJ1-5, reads DGGITQSPKYLFRKEGQNVTLSCEQNLNHDAMYWYRQDPGQGLRLIYYSQIVNDFQKGDIAEGYSVSREKKESFPLTVTSAQKNPTAFYLCASRGQADQPQHFGDGTRLSIL.

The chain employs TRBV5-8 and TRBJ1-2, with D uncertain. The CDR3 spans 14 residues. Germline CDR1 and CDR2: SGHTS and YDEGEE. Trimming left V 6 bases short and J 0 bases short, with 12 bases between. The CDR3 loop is CASTIGRSNYGYTF. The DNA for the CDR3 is TGTGCCAGCACCATAGGAAGATCTAACTATGGCTACACCTTC. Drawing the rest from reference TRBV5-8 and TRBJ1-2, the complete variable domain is EAGVTQSPTHLIKTRGQQATLRCSPISGHTSVYWYQQALGLGLQFLLWYDEGEERNRGNFPPRFSGRQFPNYSSELNVNALELEDSALYLCASTIGRSNYGYTFGSGTRLTVV.

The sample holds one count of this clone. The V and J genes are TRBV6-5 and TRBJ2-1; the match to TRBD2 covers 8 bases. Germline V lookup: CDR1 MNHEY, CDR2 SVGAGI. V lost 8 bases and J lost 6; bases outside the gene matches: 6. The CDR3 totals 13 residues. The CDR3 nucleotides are TGTGCCAGCTCGGCTAGCGGGTTCAATGAGCAGTTCTTC. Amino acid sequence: CASSASGFNEQFF.

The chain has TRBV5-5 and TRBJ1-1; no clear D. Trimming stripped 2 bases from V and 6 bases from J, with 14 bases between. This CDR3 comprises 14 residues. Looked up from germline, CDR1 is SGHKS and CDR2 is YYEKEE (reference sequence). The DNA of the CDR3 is TGTGCCAGCAGCTTTGGCTCGTGGGGTGCTGAAGCTTTCTTT. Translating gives CASSFGSWGAEAFF.

The CDR3 sequence is CASGRASDEKLFF. The CDR3 region has the DNA TGTGCTAGTGGTCGGGCCAGCGATGAAAAACTGTTTTTT. V and J are TRBV12-5 and TRBJ1-4; the D is unclear. The V end lost 5 bases, the J end lost 6 bases, and 10 bases lay between the germline ends. CDR1 and CDR2 from the germline V gene are LGHNT and FRNRAP. The CDR3 contains 13 residues.

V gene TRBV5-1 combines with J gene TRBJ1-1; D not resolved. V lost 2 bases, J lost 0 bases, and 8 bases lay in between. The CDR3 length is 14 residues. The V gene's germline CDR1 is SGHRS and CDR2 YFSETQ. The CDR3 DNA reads TGCGCCAGCAGCTTTCAGACCCTGAACACTGAAGCTTTCTTT. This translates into CASSFQTLNTEAFF. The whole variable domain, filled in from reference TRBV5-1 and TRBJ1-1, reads KAGVTQTPRYLIKTRGQQVTLSCSPISGHRSVSWYQQTPGQGLQFLFEYFSETQRNKGNFPGRFSGRQFSNSRSEMNVSTLELGDSALYLCASSFQTLNTEAFFGQGTRLTVV.

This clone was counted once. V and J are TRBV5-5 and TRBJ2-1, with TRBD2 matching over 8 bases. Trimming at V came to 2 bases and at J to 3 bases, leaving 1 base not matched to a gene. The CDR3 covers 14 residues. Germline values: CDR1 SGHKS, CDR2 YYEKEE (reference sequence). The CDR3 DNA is TGTGCCAGCAGCTTACTAGCGGACTACAATGAGCAGTTCTTC. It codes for CASSLLADYNEQFF.